Below, 32 T cell receptor beta chains from the same sample are listed, as sequenced in a study of CD8+ T cells in alopecia areata. Extraction of RNA preceded its reverse transcription into cDNA, which served as the sequencing template. Produced via immunoSEQ multiplex PCR; TCRdb's table is partial and in-frame only. Of 140,000 to 150,000 clones in the sample, 40% to 55% were seen once. The specimen was CD4+ T cells sorted from blood, collected at week 0. The receptors here all came from a human donor with alopecia areata.

The chain is built from TRBV29-1 and TRBJ1-2, with D possibly TRBD1 on 5 matching bases. CDR1 and CDR2 (germline): SQVTM, ANQGSEA. CDR3 length equals 13 residues. The V end lost 4 bases, the J end lost 2 bases, and 11 bases lay between the germline ends. The CDR3 sequence: CSVVVGPNYGYTF. The CDR3 coding sequence is TGCAGCGTTGTGGTGGGACCCAACTATGGCTACACCTTC.

Points on this clone: Other nucleotide sequences from this sample produce the same CDR3. The gene calls are TRBV30 and TRBJ1-1; D is ambiguous. There are 13 residues in the CDR3. V was pared by 0 bases and J by 1 base, with 6 bases between. Germline V CDR1 and CDR2: GTSNPN, SVGIG (reference sequence). For the CDR3, the DNA is TGTGCCTGGAGTGTAACCGCGAACACTGAAGCTTTCTTT. Its protein product is CAWSVTANTEAFF.

This rearrangement joins TRBV7-3 to TRBJ2-3; D gene ambiguous. This CDR3 region has 16 residues. Germline V gene lookup returns CDR1 SGHTA and CDR2 FQGTGA. Trimming took 5 bases from V and 4 from J, leaving 19 bases between them. CDR3 region: CASSLVASPPADTQYF. CDR3 nucleotides: TGTGCCAGCAGCCTCGTAGCCTCACCCCCCGCAGATACGCAGTATTTT.

In regard to this clone: This sample includes further DNA sequences coding for the same CDR3. The V gene is TRBV6-5, the J gene TRBJ2-7; D not certain. The V end was cut by 6 bases, the J end by 6 bases, with 9 bases between. The CDR3 consists of 11 residues. Per germline, CDR1 MNHEY and CDR2 SVGAGI. The CDR3 coding sequence is TGTGCCAGCAGCCAAGGCGGCGAGCAGTACTTC. It translates to CASSQGGEQYF.

The chain joins TRBV5-1 to TRBJ2-1; 7 bases agree with TRBD2. The CDR3 consists of 16 residues. V lost 0 bases and J lost 4; bases outside the gene matches: 7. Looked up from germline, CDR1 is SGHRS and CDR2 is YFSETQ. The CDR3 sequence is CASSLAGGSRYNEQFF. In DNA, the CDR3 is TGCGCCAGCAGCTTGGCCGGCGGGAGTAGATACAATGAGCAGTTCTTC.

The rearrangement joins TRBV9 to TRBJ2-7, with D tentatively TRBD1 (6 bases). V dropped 0 bases and J dropped 4 bases, with 11 bases sitting between them. Per the germline V gene, CDR1 is SGDLS and CDR2 is YYNGEE. CDR3 size: 14 residues. As DNA, the CDR3 is TGTGCCAGCAGCGTAGGGGCAGGGGAGTACGAGCAGTACTTC. Translating gives CASSVGAGEYEQYF.

The rearrangement joins TRBV6-6 to TRBJ1-1; tentatively, D is TRBD1 (5 bases). The CDR3 spans 11 residues. Germline CDR1 is MNHNY and CDR2 is SVGAGI (reference sequence). Trimming took 5 bases from V and 12 from J, leaving 13 bases between them. The CDR3 protein is CASSLDRRTFF. CDR3 coding DNA: TGTGCCAGCAGTCTAGACAGAAGGACTTTCTTT.

The chain employs TRBV29-1 and TRBJ2-5; D unclear. CDR1 SQVTM and CDR2 ANQGSEA come from the germline V gene. V gave up 4 bases and J gave up 4 bases, with 10 bases separating them. CDR3 length: 12 residues. This chain's CDR3 is CSVVKGSETQYF. The CDR3 DNA reads TGCAGCGTTGTCAAAGGATCAGAGACCCAGTACTTC.

The rearrangement uses TRBV29-1 and TRBJ2-5, with D perhaps matching TRBD1 (6 bases). The CDR3 runs 14 residues. The ends were cut back, 0 bases at V and 2 bases at J, with 10 bases in the middle. The germline CDR1 and CDR2 sequences are SQVTM and ANQGSEA. The CDR3 is CSVEEGAGQETQYF. As DNA, the CDR3 is TGCAGCGTTGAAGAGGGGGCTGGGCAAGAGACCCAGTACTTC.

The gene calls are TRBV12-5 and TRBJ1-1; D is unresolved. Germline values: CDR1 LGHNT, CDR2 FRNRAP. V was cut by 9 bases and J by 1 base, with 18 bases left in between. CDR3 size: 15 residues. CDR3 loop: CASRQMGVGNTEAFF. The DNA for the CDR3 is TGTGCTAGCCGGCAGATGGGTGTGGGGAACACTGAAGCTTTCTTT. Complete variable domain (other parts from reference TRBV12-5 and TRBJ1-1): DARVTQTPRHKVTEMGQEVTMRCQPILGHNTVFWYRQTMMQGLELLAYFRNRAPLDDSGMPKDRFSAEMPDATLATLKIQPSEPRDSAVYFCASRQMGVGNTEAFFGQGTRLTVV.

This clone was picked up a small number of times. This chain connects TRBV29-1 to TRBJ2-5; D call uncertain. Trimming stripped 4 bases from V and 1 base from J, with 10 bases between. This CDR3 has 13 amino acids. Germline CDR1 and CDR2: SQVTM and ANQGSEA. CDR3 nucleotides: TGCAGCGTTGCAGCAGGTCCCCAAGAGACCCAGTACTTC. Translation: CSVAAGPQETQYF.

This clone appeared a few times. The rearrangement uses TRBV29-1 and TRBJ2-4; a possible D gene is TRBD1 (5 bases). The V end was cut by 6 bases, the J end by 9 bases, with 15 bases between. Germline V CDR1 and CDR2: SQVTM, ANQGSEA. There are 12 residues in the CDR3. The CDR3 spells CSVDVDRGIQYF. The CDR3 bases are TGCAGCGTCGACGTGGATAGGGGCATTCAGTACTTC.

J is TRBJ2-3 and V is TRBV4-3; 7 nucleotides align to TRBD1. The V gene's germline CDR1 is LGHNA and CDR2 YSLEER. The V and J ends lost 4 bases and 1 base, in that order; junction bases with no gene match: 5. This CDR3 is 15 amino acids long. CDR3 protein: CASSLRTGGTDTQYF. The CDR3 bases are TGCGCCAGCAGCCTACGGACAGGCGGCACAGATACGCAGTATTTT.

The gene calls are TRBV6-6 and TRBJ2-2; the D is unclear. There are 14 residues in the CDR3. Germline V gene sequence: CDR1 MNHNY, CDR2 SVGAGI (reference sequence). V gave up 6 bases and J gave up 0 bases, with 8 bases separating them. The CDR3 spells CASRLPANTGELFF. CDR3 in DNA: TGTGCCAGCAGACTCCCTGCGAACACCGGGGAGCTGTTTTTT.

V is TRBV23-1 and J is TRBJ2-4; D perhaps matches TRBD1 (6 bases). TRBV23-1 is reported as an ORF; its role is uncertain. Between the trimmed V and J ends, which lost 8 bases and 0 bases, there was a span of 11 bases. The CDR3 is 14 residues long. The CDR3 region has the DNA TGCGCCAGCGGACAGTCCTTAGCCAAAAACATTCAGTACTTC. This codes for CASGQSLAKNIQYF.

This clone was seen a handful of times. The chain is built from TRBV2 and TRBJ1-5; D ambiguous. The V gene lost 3 bases and the J gene lost 0 bases, with 6 bases spanning the gap. Germline CDR1 is SNHLY and CDR2 is FYNNEI. The CDR3 consists of 14 residues. The CDR3 sequence is CASSEDYSNQPQHF. The CDR3 DNA sequence: TGTGCCAGCAGTGAGGATTATAGCAATCAGCCCCAGCATTTT.

This chain connects TRBV27 to TRBJ2-7, with D perhaps matching TRBD1 (6 bases). This CDR3 has 13 residues. CDR1 and CDR2 (germline): MNHEY, SMNVEV (reference sequence). The V gene lost 0 bases and the J gene lost 5 bases, with 8 bases spanning the gap. The CDR3 loop is CASSLSHRDEQYF. The CDR3 coding sequence is TGTGCCAGCAGTTTATCTCACAGGGACGAGCAGTACTTC.

This clone was counted a few times. The V and J genes are TRBV29-1 and TRBJ2-7, with D perhaps matching TRBD1 or TRBD2 (5 bases each). The germline CDR1 and CDR2 sequences are SQVTM and ANQGSEA. The ends were cut back, 7 bases at V and 2 bases at J, with 9 bases in the middle. This CDR3 contains 11 residues. The CDR3 region is CSAEGPYEQYF. CDR3 nucleotide sequence: TGCAGCGCCGAGGGGCCCTACGAGCAGTACTTC.

V gene TRBV7-9 combines with J gene TRBJ1-5; D perhaps matches TRBD1 (6 bases). V was shortened by 5 bases and J by 3 bases, with 17 bases between the two germline ends. CDR3 length: 16 residues. Germline CDR1 reads SEHNR; CDR2 reads FQNEAQ (reference sequence). The CDR3 sequence is CASSPSGGAANQPQHF. DNA of the CDR3: TGTGCCAGCAGCCCCTCTGGGGGGGCGGCCAATCAGCCCCAGCATTTT.

V is TRBV5-1 and J is TRBJ2-7; D uncertain. V was trimmed by 4 bases and J by 1 base, leaving 18 bases between them. The CDR3 is made up of 16 amino acids. CDR1 and CDR2 from the germline V gene are SGHRS and YFSETQ. The CDR3 nucleotides are TGCGCCAGCAGCCCATATCTGGACGGAAGGTCCTACGAGCAGTACTTC. Residues: CASSPYLDGRSYEQYF.

This CDR3 reads CALEGQGYGYTF. DNA for the CDR3: TGTGCCCTGGAGGGCCAGGGCTATGGCTACACCTTC. The V and J genes are TRBV30 and TRBJ1-2; D is possibly TRBD1 (5 bases). V lost 8 bases and J lost 4, with 14 bases in between. The CDR3 totals 12 residues. Germline assignment: CDR1 GTSNPN and CDR2 SVGIG (reference sequence). Combining the CDR3 with reference TRBV30 and TRBJ1-2 gives the whole variable domain SQTIHQWPATLVQPVGSPLSLECTVEGTSNPNLYWYRQAAGRGLQLLFYSVGIGQISSEVPQNLSASRPQDRQFILSSKKLLLSDSGFYLCALEGQGYGYTFGSGTRLTVV.

This chain joins TRBV29-1 and TRBJ1-1, with D maybe TRBD1 (6 bases). The CDR3 covers 12 residues. Trimming cost V 5 bases and J 3 bases, with 10 bases left between them. Germline V lookup: CDR1 SQVTM, CDR2 ANQGSEA. The CDR3 nucleotides are TGCAGCGTTTTGCCAGGGGACACTGAAGCTTTCTTT. Translation gives CSVLPGDTEAFF.

The chain couples TRBV5-6 to TRBJ2-1; 8 nucleotides line up with TRBD2. From germline, CDR1 is SGHDT and CDR2 YYEEEE. The CDR3 sequence is 15 residues long. V trimming: 2 bases; J trimming: 10 bases; junction bases outside the gene matches: 11. CDR3 region: CASSLGRLALKEQFF. DNA for the CDR3: TGTGCCAGCAGCTTAGGTAGACTAGCGCTTAAAGAGCAGTTCTTC.

This clone was observed a few times. The V and J genes are TRBV2 and TRBJ1-2; the D is unclear. This CDR3 comprises 12 residues. Looked up from germline, CDR1 is SNHLY and CDR2 is FYNNEI. With 5 bases removed from V and 4 bases from J, the gap between germline ends came to 8 bases. The CDR3 spells CASSHGLYGYTF. In nucleotides, the CDR3 is TGTGCCAGCAGTCACGGACTCTATGGCTACACCTTC. Complete variable domain (other parts from reference TRBV2 and TRBJ1-2): EPEVTQTPSHQVTQMGQEVILRCVPISNHLYFYWYRQILGQKVEFLVSFYNNEISEKSEIFDDQFSVERPDGSNFTLKIRSTKLEDSAMYFCASSHGLYGYTFGSGTRLTVV.

CDR3 nucleotides: TGTGCCAGCAGCCTAATTACCTCTGGGGCCAACGTCCTGACTTTC. Translating gives CASSLITSGANVLTF. The rearrangement uses TRBV7-8 and TRBJ2-6; no definite D call. Trimming took off 5 bases at V and 0 bases at J, with 8 bases between the two ends. This CDR3 region has 15 residues. Germline-derived CDR1 and CDR2 are SGHVS and FQNEAQ.

V and J are TRBV30 and TRBJ2-6; D unresolved. CDR1 is GTSNPN and CDR2 is SVGIG in the germline V gene (reference sequence). V gave up 1 base and J gave up 4 bases, with 2 bases separating them. The CDR3 extends over 12 amino acids. DNA of the CDR3: TGTGCCTGGAGTGCCGGGGCCAACGTCCTGACTTTC. This encodes CAWSAGANVLTF.

The chain carries TRBV2 and TRBJ1-2; 7 nucleotides align to TRBD1. This CDR3 contains 11 residues. Trimming cost V 6 bases and J 7 bases; bases outside gene matches: 2. Germline CDR1 and CDR2: SNHLY and FYNNEI. CDR3 amino acids: CASRDRVGYTF. DNA of the CDR3: TGTGCCAGCAGAGACAGGGTTGGCTACACCTTC.

This chain links TRBV2 with TRBJ2-2; D gene uncertain. Germline V lookup: CDR1 SNHLY, CDR2 FYNNEI. Between the trimmed V and J ends, which lost 2 bases and 0 bases, there was a span of 10 bases. The CDR3 contains 16 residues. CDR3 in DNA: TGTGCCAGCAGTGAACTTGACGTCGCGAACACCGGGGAGCTGTTTTTT. Protein: CASSELDVANTGELFF.

In nucleotides, the CDR3 is TGCAGCGTTGTACCAGGGACGAACACCGGGGAGCTGTTTTTT. This encodes CSVVPGTNTGELFF. The chain combines TRBV29-1 with TRBJ2-2; D may be TRBD1 (5 bases). Looked up from germline, CDR1 is SQVTM and CDR2 is ANQGSEA. The CDR3 runs to 14 residues. V dropped 4 bases and J dropped 0 bases, with 9 bases sitting between them.

This clone occurred a few times. V usage is TRBV5-1 and J usage is TRBJ2-2, with a tentative D call TRBD2 (6 bases). The CDR3 totals 14 residues. V gave up 3 bases and J gave up 7 bases, with 13 bases separating them. Germline-derived CDR1 and CDR2 are SGHRS and YFSETQ. CDR3 residues: CASSSSSEGGELFF. For the CDR3, the DNA is TGCGCCAGCAGCTCTTCTAGCGAGGGCGGGGAGCTGTTTTTT.

V is TRBV4-2 and J is TRBJ1-1, with 7 bases lining up with TRBD1. Germline V gene lookup returns CDR1 LGHNA and CDR2 YNFKEQ. V gave up 4 bases and J gave up 10 bases; unmatched junction bases: 6. The CDR3 totals 12 residues. CDR3 sequence: CASSREQGPAFF. The DNA of the CDR3 is TGTGCCAGCAGCCGAGAACAGGGGCCAGCTTTCTTT.

This clone was seen only once. This sequence joins TRBV27 and TRBJ2-5, with 8 bases aligning to TRBD1. Germline loops: CDR1 MNHEY, CDR2 SMNVEV (reference sequence). The CDR3 covers 15 residues. After removal of 6 bases from V and 3 bases from J, the junction contained 9 bases not matched to a gene. The CDR3 loop reads CASRPIRGQKETQYF. The CDR3 DNA is TGTGCCAGCAGACCGATCAGGGGGCAAAAAGAGACCCAGTACTTC.